Shown below are 15 T cell receptor beta chains from a single sample sequenced in a study of T-cell reconstitution after alpha-beta-depleted transplantation in children. Unique molecular identifiers were used in preparing the TCRbeta library. TCRdb independently ran MiXCR on the PCR reads; one entry per CDR3 protein. The sample consists of fewer than 150,000 distinct CDR3 sequences, roughly 9% of them appearing once. The sequencing used PBMCs, mostly from graft donor cells, collected 180 days after TCRalphabeta/CD19-depleted stem cell transplant. These receptors were collected from a girl under three years old who had a stem cell transplant for combined immunodeficiency, so the T cells may come from the graft donor.

The chain links TRBV6-5 to TRBJ1-1; 7 bases align to TRBD1. The V and J ends lost 6 bases and 5 bases, in that order; junction bases with no gene match: 9. This CDR3 is built from 14 residues. Germline V gene data show CDR1 as MNHEY and CDR2 as SVGAGI. CDR3 residues: CASRSDRMETEAFF. CDR3 sequence (DNA): TGTGCCAGCAGGTCGGACAGGATGGAGACTGAAGCTTTCTTT.

V gene TRBV7-2 combines with J gene TRBJ2-3; D is perhaps TRBD2 (5 bases). Trimming took off 4 bases at V and 3 bases at J, with 14 bases between the two ends. The CDR3 is made up of 15 amino acids. CDR1 SGHTA and CDR2 FQGNSA come from the germline V gene. The CDR3 spells CASSSRDPRTDTQYF. The CDR3 region has the DNA TGTGCCAGCAGCTCCCGGGATCCCCGTACAGATACGCAGTATTTT.

This clonotype was found a few times. The V gene is TRBV6-5, the J gene TRBJ1-2; 8 nucleotides match TRBD1. Germline-derived CDR1 and CDR2 are MNHEY and SVGAGI. The CDR3 totals 12 residues. Trimming took 9 bases from V and 7 from J; bases not matched to a gene: 7. The CDR3 DNA reads as TGTGCCAGTTACAGGGGGTCGGGTGGCTACACCTTC. Translated, it gives CASYRGSGGYTF.

In regard to this clonotype: It may be a read error: a sequence one base away is much more abundant. This chain links TRBV12-3 or TRBV12-4 with TRBJ2-7, with unresolved D. V gave up 9 bases and J gave up 4 bases, with 19 bases separating them. CDR3 length: 14 residues. The CDR3 DNA reads as TGTGCCAGGAATTTCCACAGAACAATTTACGAGCAGTACTTC. Its translation: CARNFHRTIYEQYF.

The V gene is TRBV18, the J gene TRBJ2-5, with D possibly being TRBD1 or TRBD2 (5 bases each). Germline V gives CDR1 KGHSH, CDR2 LQKENI. Trimming shortened V by 2 bases and J by 5 bases, and 9 bases separated the two germline ends. The CDR3 consists of 13 residues. The CDR3 DNA follows: TGTGCCAGCTCACCAAGGGACGGGGAGACCCAGTACTTC. Amino acid sequence: CASSPRDGETQYF.

This chain links TRBV9 with TRBJ2-3; D unclear. Germline CDR1 and CDR2: SGDLS and YYNGEE. CDR3 size: 16 residues. Trimming stripped 0 bases from V and 0 bases from J, with 11 bases between. In DNA form, the CDR3 reads TGTGCCAGCAGCGTAGATGGGGATTCTAGCACAGATACGCAGTATTTT. This sequence encodes CASSVDGDSSTDTQYF. Variable domain in full (rest from reference TRBV9 and TRBJ2-3): DSGVTQTPKHLITATGQRVTLRCSPRSGDLSVYWYQQSLDQGLQFLIQYYNGEERAKGNILERFSAQQFPDLHSELNLSSLELGDSALYFCASSVDGDSSTDTQYFGPGTRLTVL.

This sequence joins TRBV12-3 or TRBV12-4 and TRBJ2-7; no clear D gene. Trimming removed 3 bases at V and 3 bases at J, with 12 bases between. CDR3 length: 14 amino acids. CDR3 sequence reads: CASSFTGRVYEQYF. The CDR3 DNA reads as TGTGCCAGCAGTTTCACGGGTCGGGTCTACGAGCAGTACTTC.

This clonotype was observed many times. V gene TRBV9 combines with J gene TRBJ2-2; D not resolved. Trimming removed 0 bases at V and 2 bases at J, with 8 bases between. This CDR3 region has 15 residues. The germline gives CDR1 SGDLS, CDR2 YYNGEE. CDR3 nucleotide sequence: TGTGCCAGCAGCGTAGGGCCACTTAACACCGGGGAGCTGTTTTTT. Translation: CASSVGPLNTGELFF.

The chain links TRBV7-8 to TRBJ1-3; D gene ambiguous. With 1 base removed from V and 0 bases from J, the gap between germline ends came to 7 bases. The CDR3 length is 15 residues. The germline CDR1 and CDR2 sequences are SGHVS and FQNEAQ. The CDR3 spells CASSLVRASGNTIYF. CDR3 nucleotides: TGTGCCAGCAGCTTAGTTAGGGCCTCTGGAAACACCATATATTTT.

The chain recombines TRBV5-1 with TRBJ2-1; 7 nucleotides agree with TRBD2. CDR3 length equals 16 residues. Trimming at V came to 4 bases and at J to 4 bases, leaving 11 bases not matched to a gene. Per germline, CDR1 SGHRS and CDR2 YFSETQ. The CDR3 protein is CASSSYVTGGYNEQFF. The CDR3 DNA follows: TGCGCCAGCAGCAGCTATGTAACGGGAGGATACAATGAGCAGTTCTTC.

This clonotype appeared a few times. The gene calls are TRBV5-6 and TRBJ2-2, with 7 bases fitting TRBD1. The V segment lost 2 bases and the J segment 3 bases; nucleotides outside the gene matches: 4. The CDR3 loop spans 15 amino acids. Germline V gene lookup returns CDR1 SGHDT and CDR2 YYEEEE. The CDR3 region is CASSFRQGDTGELFF. CDR3 in DNA: TGTGCCAGCAGCTTCCGACAGGGAGACACCGGGGAGCTGTTTTTT. The whole variable domain, remainder taken from reference TRBV5-6 and TRBJ2-2, is DAGVTQSPTHLIKTRGQQVTLRCSPKSGHDTVSWYQQALGQGPQFIFQYYEEEERQRGNFPDRFSGHQFPNYSSELNVNALLLGDSALYLCASSFRQGDTGELFFGEGSRLTVL.

The sample holds a few counts of this clonotype. The chain joins TRBV4-3 to TRBJ1-6, with D perhaps matching TRBD1 (6 bases). The CDR3 spans 16 residues. Germline V gives CDR1 LGHNA, CDR2 YSLEER. The V gene lost 5 bases and the J gene lost 6 bases, with 17 bases spanning the gap. CDR3 coding DNA: TGCGCCAGCAGCACTACCACGGGGGGCCGTAATTCACCCCTCCACTTT. Translated, it gives CASSTTTGGRNSPLHF.

This clonotype showed up just a few times. This chain uses TRBV10-3 with TRBJ2-3, with a possible D match to TRBD1 (5 bases). CDR1 and CDR2 (germline): ENHRY, SYGVKD. CDR3 size: 10 residues. The ends were cut back, 8 bases at V and 11 bases at J, with 11 bases in the middle. CDR3 protein: CAIGQGVQYF. The CDR3, as DNA: TGTGCCATCGGGCAGGGCGTGCAGTATTTT.

At least ten counts were recorded for this clonotype. The chain uses TRBV7-6 and TRBJ1-4, with 10 bases identical to TRBD1. Germline CDR1 reads SGHVS; CDR2 reads FNYEAQ. The trim removed 8 bases at V and 6 bases at J, leaving 9 bases unmatched. The CDR3 runs to 15 residues. CDR3 sequence: CASRERTGGHEKLFF. CDR3 DNA sequence: TGTGCCAGCCGAGAGCGGACAGGGGGACATGAAAAACTGTTTTTT.

This clonotype appeared many times. The chain has TRBV12-3 or TRBV12-4 and TRBJ2-6, with D unclear. The CDR3 is 15 amino acids. V lost 4 bases, J lost 0 bases, and 7 bases lay in between. CDR3 residues: CASSSTNSGANVLTF. The CDR3 DNA sequence: TGTGCCAGCAGTTCGACGAACTCTGGGGCCAACGTCCTGACTTTC.